This T cell receptor beta chain is from a study of T-cell memory formation after mild COVID-19 (dated by TCRdb to 2020 to 2022). Study-level background: Most TCR sequence clusters were specific to one of the two donors. The cohort was made up of two young adult volunteers, one female and one male, who were previously healthy. Longitudinal TCRalpha and TCRbeta repertoire sequencing tracked T-cell clones expanding and contracting after mild COVID-19 in two donors.

CDR1 and CDR2 are read off the germline V gene (reference sequence) as DFQATT and SNEGSKA. There are 13 amino acids in the CDR3, from cysteine to phenylalanine inclusive. Here the CDR3 DNA is all that survives: 39 bases in frame from base 1. V and J are truncated by 3 bases and 5 bases respectively, leaving an intervening sequence of 11 bases. Of note for this clonotype: This clone's antigen is unknown. Base qualities are not recorded, but no much larger clone differs from it by a single base.

Findings and caveats that apply to the study as a whole: Contracting CD4+ clones were found mainly in CM and EM memory subsets, while CD8+ clones were enriched in EMRA. Clones that contracted from day 15 to 85 showed balanced CD4/CD8 phenotypes, whereas a second wave of clones that expanded from day 15 to 37 leaned towards CD4+. Whether the second-wave clones peaking on day 37 were SARS-CoV-2 specific was not confirmed. Only a couple of mild cases were covered in the study, and larger cohorts including severe cases with pre-infection samples were considered necessary. Some responding clones were found in pre-infection memory, which suggests that pre-existing cross-reactive memory T cells took part in the SARS-CoV-2 response.

Ficoll-Paque density gradient centrifugation was used to isolate PBMCs. The instrument given in TCRdb is Illumina NovaSeq 6000. cDNA libraries for TCRalpha and TCRbeta were prepared by 5'RACE using constant-segment primers, with sample barcodes and unique molecular identifiers added. Trizol reagent was used to extract RNA from every sample. Library amplification was performed in two PCR steps, and a second sample barcode and Illumina TruSeq adapters were introduced in the second step. Sequencing of libraries was performed on an Illumina NovaSeq with 2 x 150 bp paired-end reads. Regarding the original processing steps: With migec v1.2.7, reads were demultiplexed and then collapsed into UMI-guided consensus sequences. Using mixcr v2.1.11, the UMI consensuses were aligned to TRA and TRB V and J templates and assembled into clonotypes. A clonotype was counted as expanded or contracted only if both edgeR and NoisET called the change significant, with noise models trained on biological replicates. edgeR calls used a false discovery rate-adjusted p below 0.01 and a log2 fold-change threshold of 1. As an exploratory analysis of dynamics, max-normalized trajectories of the 1000 most abundant clonotypes were examined with PCA combined with hierarchical clustering. Separately sequenced CD4+ and CD8+ repertoires were used to assign a CD4 or CD8 phenotype to each responding clone. The raw public data were reprocessed by TCRdb itself: fastp quality trimming at Q25, MiXCR clonotype calling, in-frame beta chains only. One record per CDR3 amino acid sequence lists the most common genes and DNA. TCRdb, not the original authors, processed these V and J calls. For this sample there are 380,000 or so distinct CDR3 sequences; roughly an eighth appear just once. The ten largest clones add up to over 20% of the sample.

The TCR comes from a man aged 18-30 years who had mild COVID-19 (a few samples of this study predate the infection). The sample titles of this study are shuffled in the database, so cell type and time point are left out; the donor was told from shared clones. The chain is made from TRBV20-1 and TRBJ1-5, with the identity of the D gene unclear. Material: PBMCs or a T cell subset sorted from them (not recorded which). In nucleotide form, the sequence is TGCAGTGCTAGCTCTGACGGGTATCAGCCCCAGCATTTT. This sequence encodes CSASSDGYQPQHF.